A single sample gave rise to the 15 T cell receptor beta chains below, sequenced in a study of T cell repertoires in cytomegalovirus infection. The antigens these receptors bind are not known. TCRdb reprocessed the reads with MiXCR, giving one entry per CDR3 protein. The sample carries 300,000 or so distinct CDR3 sequences, 20% to 25% recorded once. Material: cultured PBMCs, obtained from culture after CMV antigen stimulation. These receptors came from a human donor in good health (CMV status not recorded). Some clones in this sample may be carry-over from other donors' samples.

This chain uses TRBV11-2 with TRBJ2-3; D not certain. Germline V lookup: CDR1 SGHAT, CDR2 FQNNGV. With 0 bases removed from V and 4 bases from J, the gap between germline ends came to 5 bases. This CDR3 contains 13 residues. CDR3 coding DNA: TGTGCCAGCAGCTTAGATCTAGCAGATACGCAGTATTTT. Amino acid sequence: CASSLDLADTQYF.

This clonotype was counted many times. The V and J genes are TRBV4-1 and TRBJ2-1, with 15 bases aligning to TRBD2. This CDR3 is built from 18 residues. The V gene's germline CDR1 is MGHRA and CDR2 YSYEKL. Trimming cost V 4 bases and J 2 bases; bases outside gene matches: 6. The CDR3: CASSPGTSGRRAYNEQFF. CDR3 nucleotides: TGCGCCAGCAGCCCCGGGACTAGCGGGAGGAGGGCCTACAATGAGCAGTTCTTC.

This clonotype was seen many times. The V and J genes are TRBV7-8 and TRBJ2-3; 13 bases map to TRBD2. The CDR3 length is 17 residues. Losses at the gene ends were 4 bases for V and 4 bases for J; bases not matched to a gene: 8. The germline V gene encodes CDR1 SGHVS and CDR2 FQNEAQ. The CDR3 region is CASSSRTSGSESDTQYF. DNA for the CDR3: TGTGCCAGCAGCTCCCGGACTAGCGGGAGTGAGTCAGATACGCAGTATTTT.

This clonotype was found a few times. The CDR3 DNA follows: TGTGCCAGCAGCCCCCGGACAGGACTATCAGGCCACTACACCTTC. It is translated as CASSPRTGLSGHYTF. The chain links TRBV3-1 to TRBJ1-2; TRBD1 matches 7 bases. J was trimmed by 10 bases and V by 4 bases; bases with no gene match: 15. CDR3 size: 15 residues. CDR1 is LGHDT and CDR2 is YNNKEL in the germline V gene (reference sequence).

A note on this clonotype: With a much larger clone just one base away, this may be a read error. The V and J genes are TRBV7-2 and TRBJ2-1; D uncertain. There are 12 residues in the CDR3. Germline CDR1 reads SGHTA; CDR2 reads FQGNSA. CDR3 amino acids: CASSLYYNVQFF. The CDR3 region has the DNA TGTGCCAGCAGCCTATATTACAATGTGCAGTTCTTC.

At least ten counts were recorded for this clonotype. V is TRBV5-1 and J is TRBJ2-1, with 9 bases lining up with TRBD1. This CDR3 is built from 12 residues. The V gene's germline CDR1 is SGHRS and CDR2 YFSETQ. With V trimmed by 4 bases and J by 8 bases, 1 base remained unmatched. The CDR3 DNA reads as TGCGCCAGCAGCACAGGGGGCGATGAGCAGTTCTTC. This encodes CASSTGGDEQFF.

As to this clonotype: This may be a read error, as it is one base from a much larger clone. The chain uses TRBV25-1 and TRBJ2-1, with a tentative D call TRBD2 (6 bases). Trimming shortened V by 10 bases and J by 10 bases, and 23 bases separated the two germline ends. Germline V lookup: CDR1 MGHDK, CDR2 SYGVNS. The CDR3 consists of 14 residues. The CDR3 sequence: CATGGLTGAWEQFF. The CDR3 region has the DNA TGTGCCACCGGAGGACTAACGGGAGCGTGGGAGCAGTTCTTC.

The rearrangement links TRBV18 to TRBJ1-5; TRBD1 might be the D (5 bases). The germline V gene encodes CDR1 KGHSH and CDR2 LQKENI. The CDR3 has 16 residues. V was shortened by 6 bases and J by 5 bases, with 20 bases between the two germline ends. In DNA form, the CDR3 reads TGTGCCAGCTCTCTCCAGGGAAATATCAACGATCAGCCCCAGCATTTT. It translates to CASSLQGNINDQPQHF.

In its sample, this clonotype was seen a few times. This chain uses TRBV6-5 with TRBJ1-1; D unclear. With 0 bases removed from V and 0 bases from J, the gap between germline ends came to 14 bases. CDR3 length equals 17 residues. Looked up from germline, CDR1 is MNHEY and CDR2 is SVGAGI. The CDR3 sequence: CASSYSIIGPLNTEAFF. CDR3 DNA: TGTGCCAGCAGTTACTCGATAATAGGGCCCTTGAACACTGAAGCTTTCTTT.

This rearrangement joins TRBV28 to TRBJ2-7; D may be TRBD1 (5 bases). CDR1 is MDHEN and CDR2 is SYDVKM in the germline V gene. The CDR3 loop spans 12 amino acids. V was pared by 6 bases and J by 3 bases, with 9 bases between. The CDR3 is CASSHRSYEQYF. CDR3 coding DNA: TGTGCCAGCAGCCACAGGAGCTACGAGCAGTACTTC. The full variable domain, with the rest looked up from reference TRBV28 and TRBJ2-7, is DVKVTQSSRYLVKRTGEKVFLECVQDMDHENMFWYRQDPGLGLRLIYFSYDVKMKEKGDIPEGYSVSREKKERFSLILESASTNQTSMYLCASSHRSYEQYFGPGTRLTVT.

This clonotype was seen only a few times. V is TRBV19 and J is TRBJ2-7; D may be TRBD2 (6 bases). The V end lost 9 bases, the J end lost 4 bases, and 22 bases lay between the germline ends. The CDR3 has 15 amino acids. Per the germline V gene, CDR1 is LNHDA and CDR2 is SQIVND (reference sequence). The CDR3 nucleotides are TGTGCCAGCACCTTCGGGCTAGCGAAGAATTACGAGCAGTACTTC. This gives the protein CASTFGLAKNYEQYF.

In nucleotides, the CDR3 is TGCGCCAGCAGTCAACCCGGGGGACAGGCCTCCTACGAGCAGTACGTC. It translates to CASSQPGGQASYEQYV. The V and J genes are TRBV23-1 and TRBJ2-7; 8 bases are a match to TRBD1. TRBV23-1 is marked as an open reading frame, function uncertain. Losses at the gene ends were 2 bases for V and 0 bases for J; bases not matched to a gene: 6. The CDR3 totals 16 residues.

This clonotype has more than one count but fewer than ten. The chain couples TRBV25-1 to TRBJ2-7; D is ambiguous. The V gene's germline CDR1 is MGHDK and CDR2 SYGVNS. The length of the CDR3 is 13 residues. Deletions cut 1 base from V and 5 bases from J, with 9 bases between. This chain's CDR3 is CASSELGSHEQYV. The CDR3 coding sequence is TGTGCCAGCAGTGAATTAGGATCGCACGAGCAGTACGTC.

The chain couples TRBV6-6 to TRBJ2-4; TRBD2 agrees at 9 bases. The CDR3 loop spans 18 amino acids. V was pared by 0 bases and J by 2 bases, with 8 bases of the junction left unmatched. Looked up from germline, CDR1 is MNHNY and CDR2 is SVGAGI (reference sequence). DNA for the CDR3: TGTGCCAGCAGTTACTCGAAGGGGCTAGCGGGAACCAAAAACATTCAGTACTTC. Its protein product is CASSYSKGLAGTKNIQYF.

This chain uses TRBV19 with TRBJ1-2; 8 nucleotides align to TRBD1. V shed 3 bases and J 2 bases; nucleotides not matched to a gene: 8. Germline-derived CDR1 and CDR2 are LNHDA and SQIVND (reference sequence). This CDR3 region has 16 residues. The DNA for the CDR3 is TGTGCCAGTAGTATTCTATCCGGACAGGGAAACTATGGCTACACCTTC. Its protein product is CASSILSGQGNYGYTF.